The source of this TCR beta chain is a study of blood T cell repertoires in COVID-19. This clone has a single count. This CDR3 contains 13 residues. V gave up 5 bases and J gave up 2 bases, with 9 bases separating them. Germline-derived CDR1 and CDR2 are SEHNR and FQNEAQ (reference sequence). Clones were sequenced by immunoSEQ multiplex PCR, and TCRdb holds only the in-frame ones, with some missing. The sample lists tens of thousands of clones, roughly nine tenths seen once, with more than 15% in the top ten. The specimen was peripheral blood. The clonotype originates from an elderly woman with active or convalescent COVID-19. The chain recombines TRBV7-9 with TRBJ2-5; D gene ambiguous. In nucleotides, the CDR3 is TGTGCCAGCAGCAGAAGCATTCAAGAGACCCAGTACTTC. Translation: CASSRSIQETQYF.